This record concerns one T cell receptor (beta chain) sequence. These data are taken from a study of blood T cell repertoires in COVID-19. Study as a whole: Collection of acute and convalescent COVID-19 samples took place in the United States, Italy and Spain. From T cells, B-cell-depleted T cells, or PBMCs came the material, which was cDNA or gDNA.

Per the original data handling: Estimates of nucleated cell counts were drawn from the amplification of reference gene primers. The repertoire was sequenced with immunoSEQ multiplex PCR; TCRdb's copy has only in-frame clones and lacks some. V and J calls and clone size are copied from that table; D and trimming were computed from the DNA. The sample shows roughly 100,000 clones, approximately 84% of them seen only once. V shed 3 bases and J shed 6 bases, with 15 bases lying between them. CDR1 SGHDN and CDR2 FVKESK come from the germline V gene. CDR3 size: 14 residues. The TCR sequence derives from a human donor in a cohort sampled during active COVID-19. Sequenced material: peripheral blood. The gene calls are TRBV14 and TRBJ2-7; TRBD2 might be the D (6 bases). The CDR3 sequence is CASSHIGRTLEQYF. CDR3 coding DNA: TGTGCCAGCAGCCATATAGGGAGGACCCTCGAGCAGTACTTC.